These 6 T cell receptor beta chains originate from one sample sequenced in a study of blood T cell repertoires in COVID-19. Libraries were prepared by immunoSEQ multiplex PCR; TCRdb keeps only in-frame clonotypes and omits some of them. This sample has under 200,000 clones, with roughly 80% found just once. Sequenced material: peripheral blood. The receptor source for this set is a man aged 18-30 years with active or convalescent COVID-19.

With respect to this clone: The sample carries other DNA sequences with the same CDR3. This chain joins TRBV18 and TRBJ2-7; D gene unclear. The CDR3 length is 14 residues. The germline V and J ends were trimmed by 0 bases and 0 bases, with 6 bases remaining between them. Germline CDR1 reads KGHSH; CDR2 reads LQKENI. As DNA, the CDR3 is TGTGCCAGCTCACCACCGGCGGACTCCTACGAGCAGTACTTC. It specifies CASSPPADSYEQYF.

This chain joins TRBV7-9 and TRBJ1-6; the match to TRBD1 covers 8 bases. Looked up from germline, CDR1 is SEHNR and CDR2 is FQNEAQ (reference sequence). The CDR3 covers 16 residues. V shed 1 base and J 5 bases; nucleotides not matched to a gene: 4. CDR3 coding DNA: TGTGCCAGCAGCTTAGGAGACAGGGGCAATAATTCACCCCTCCACTTT. Protein product: CASSLGDRGNNSPLHF. Variable domain in full (rest from reference TRBV7-9 and TRBJ1-6): DTGVSQNPRHKITKRGQNVTFRCDPISEHNRLYWYRQTLGQGPEFLTYFQNEAQLEKSRLLSDRFSAERPKGSFSTLEIQRTEQGDSAMYLCASSLGDRGNNSPLHFGNGTRLTVT.

This chain links TRBV7-6 with TRBJ2-1; D is perhaps TRBD1 (5 bases). Trimming stripped 1 base from V and 5 bases from J, with 12 bases between. The germline V gene has CDR1 SGHVS and CDR2 FNYEAQ. This CDR3 contains 15 residues. The CDR3 coding sequence is TGTGCCAGCAGCTTAGGGCAGGGCGCCAACAATGAGCAGTTCTTC. The encoded protein is CASSLGQGANNEQFF.

To note about this clone: Sequence at one end of the junction differs from germline and may be a read error. V usage is TRBV18 and J usage is TRBJ2-5; 10 bases align to TRBD2. The CDR3 loop spans 15 amino acids. Per germline, CDR1 KGHSH and CDR2 LQKENI. The CDR3 nucleotides are TGTGCCAGCTCCCCACTAGCGGGGAGGGGAGAGACCCAGTACTTC. Translated: CASSPLAGRGETQYF.

J is TRBJ1-2 and V is TRBV7-8; tentatively, D is TRBD1 (6 bases). CDR3 length equals 15 residues. Trimming stripped 3 bases from V and 10 bases from J, with 21 bases between. From germline, CDR1 is SGHVS and CDR2 FQNEAQ. In DNA form, the CDR3 reads TGTGCCAGCAGCTTGACTTCAAACCCAGGGGACCACTACACCTTC. Protein sequence: CASSLTSNPGDHYTF.

The genes are TRBV5-4 and TRBJ1-2; a possible D gene is TRBD1 (6 bases). This CDR3 region has 14 residues. V lost 3 bases, J lost 5 bases, and 14 bases lay in between. Germline loops: CDR1 SGHNT, CDR2 YYREEE (reference sequence). DNA for the CDR3: TGTGCCAGCAGCTCACAGGGTCTCAAATATGGCTACACCTTC. Amino acid sequence: CASSSQGLKYGYTF.